This is a list of T cell receptor beta chains from one sample in a study of vaccination effects on CD4 cells after COVID-19. Profiled with immunoSEQ multiplex PCR; TCRdb holds only in-frame clones, not every one. The top ten clones hold around 4% of a sample with 45,000 to 65,000 clones, approximately 81% of them seen once. No antigens are known for them. The material sequenced was CD4+ T cells from PBMCs cultured without peptide, taken after COVID-19 vaccination. The receptor source for this set is a human donor who received a COVID-19 vaccine. Both conserved end residues are trimmed from each CDR3. Each record gives: V gene, J gene, CDR3 protein.

TRBV6-2/TRBV6-3,TRBJ1-5,ASSYLDRTF
TRBV5-1,TRBJ1-2,ASSQGQGDYGYT
TRBV6-2/TRBV6-3,TRBJ1-5,ASSYWDPWSNQPQH
TRBV5-1,TRBJ1-6,ASSDTGYNSPLH
TRBV5-6,TRBJ2-5,ASSLGSQY
TRBV14,TRBJ2-7,ASSLKGGIGRLYEQY
TRBV29-1,TRBJ1-1,SVGGRANTEAF
TRBV6-5,TRBJ1-5,ASTSGPGGQPQH
TRBV7-9,TRBJ1-1,ASSLGPVGLQGAAEAF
TRBV7-2,TRBJ1-1,ASSSYRRNTEAF
TRBV3-1/TRBV3-2,TRBJ1-2,ASSPTWTADYGYT
TRBV11-1,TRBJ1-1,ASSPGQGGSTEAF
TRBV29-1,TRBJ1-4,SVRPGSNEKLF
TRBV6-5,TRBJ1-1,ASSNRDRATEAF
TRBV5-4,TRBJ2-1,ASRPPEAGYNEQF
TRBV5-1,TRBJ2-1,ASSSTGGSYNEQF
TRBV18,TRBJ1-4,ASSPPGQGLVLEKLF
TRBV11-3,TRBJ2-7,ASSSFSGTGDSYEQY
TRBV20-1,TRBJ1-2,SASEGSHYGYT
TRBV27,TRBJ2-2,ASSLSLLAGVTGELF